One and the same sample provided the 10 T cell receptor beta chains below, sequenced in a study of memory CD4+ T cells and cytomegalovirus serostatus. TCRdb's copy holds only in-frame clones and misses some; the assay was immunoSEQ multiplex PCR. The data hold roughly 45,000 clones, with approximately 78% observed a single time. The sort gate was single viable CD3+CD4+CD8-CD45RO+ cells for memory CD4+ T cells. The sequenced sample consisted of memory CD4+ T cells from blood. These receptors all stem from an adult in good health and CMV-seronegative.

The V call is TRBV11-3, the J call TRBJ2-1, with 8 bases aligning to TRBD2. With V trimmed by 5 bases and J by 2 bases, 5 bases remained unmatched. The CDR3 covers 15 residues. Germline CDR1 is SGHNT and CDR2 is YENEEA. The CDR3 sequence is CASSPPGGPYNEQFF. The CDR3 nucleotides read TGTGCCAGCAGCCCCCCGGGAGGGCCCTACAATGAGCAGTTCTTC.

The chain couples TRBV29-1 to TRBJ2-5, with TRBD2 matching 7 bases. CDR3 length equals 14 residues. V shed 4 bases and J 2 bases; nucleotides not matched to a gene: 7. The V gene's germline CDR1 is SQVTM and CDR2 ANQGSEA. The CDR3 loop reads CSVVLATQQETQYF. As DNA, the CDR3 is TGCAGCGTTGTACTAGCGACACAACAAGAGACCCAGTACTTC.

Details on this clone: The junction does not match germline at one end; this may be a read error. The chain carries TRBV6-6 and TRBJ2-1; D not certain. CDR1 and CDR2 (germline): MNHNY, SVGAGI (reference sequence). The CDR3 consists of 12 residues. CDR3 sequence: CASSYSLGSSIF. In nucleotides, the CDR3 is TGTGCCAGCAGTTACTCGCTGGGAAGTTCGATCTTC.

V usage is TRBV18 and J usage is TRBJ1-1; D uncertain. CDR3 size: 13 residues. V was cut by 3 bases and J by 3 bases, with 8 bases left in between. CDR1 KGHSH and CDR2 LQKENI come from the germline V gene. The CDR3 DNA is TGTGCCAGCTCACCTGACGTCCACACTGAAGCTTTCTTT. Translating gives CASSPDVHTEAFF.

The CDR3 nucleotides read TGTGCCAGCAGTTTCCGAGGACAGGGGGAACACGAGCAGTACTTC. It is translated as CASSFRGQGEHEQYF. The rearrangement joins TRBV27 to TRBJ2-7, with TRBD1 identical over 10 bases. The CDR3 runs to 15 residues. J was trimmed by 5 bases and V by 3 bases; bases with no gene match: 7. Germline values: CDR1 MNHEY, CDR2 SMNVEV (reference sequence).

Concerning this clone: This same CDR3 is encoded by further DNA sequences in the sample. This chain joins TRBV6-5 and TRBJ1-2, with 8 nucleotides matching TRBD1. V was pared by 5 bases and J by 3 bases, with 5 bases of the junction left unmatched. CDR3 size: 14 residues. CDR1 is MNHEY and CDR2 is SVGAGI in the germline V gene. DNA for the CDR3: TGTGCCAGCAGTCGTACAGGGGGTGACTATGGCTACACCTTC. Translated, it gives CASSRTGGDYGYTF.

CDR3 nucleotides: TGTGCCAGCAGCTTCAACAGGGGTGCCTACAATGAGCAGTTCTTC. Protein: CASSFNRGAYNEQFF. V usage is TRBV11-2 and J usage is TRBJ2-1; 7 nucleotides agree with TRBD1. CDR3 length: 15 amino acids. The germline gives CDR1 SGHAT, CDR2 FQNNGV. Trimming at V came to 3 bases and at J to 2 bases, leaving 4 bases not matched to a gene.

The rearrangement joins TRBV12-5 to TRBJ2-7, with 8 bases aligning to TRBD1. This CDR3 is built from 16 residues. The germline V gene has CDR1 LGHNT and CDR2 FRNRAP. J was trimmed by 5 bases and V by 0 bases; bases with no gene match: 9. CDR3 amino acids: CASGLVVGQGAHEQYF. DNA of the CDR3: TGTGCTAGTGGTTTGGTAGTCGGCCAGGGGGCCCACGAGCAGTACTTC.

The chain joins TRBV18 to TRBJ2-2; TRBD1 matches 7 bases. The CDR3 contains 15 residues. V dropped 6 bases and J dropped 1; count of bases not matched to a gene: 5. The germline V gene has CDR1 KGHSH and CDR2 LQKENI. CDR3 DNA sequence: TGTGCCAGCTCGCGACAGGGCGGGAACACCGGGGAGCTGTTTTTT. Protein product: CASSRQGGNTGELFF.

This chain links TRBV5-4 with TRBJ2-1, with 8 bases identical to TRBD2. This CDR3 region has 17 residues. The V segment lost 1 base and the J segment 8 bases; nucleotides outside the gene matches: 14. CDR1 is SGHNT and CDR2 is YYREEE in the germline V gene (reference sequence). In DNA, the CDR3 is TGTGCCAGCAGCTTGCTGAGCGGGAGTACAGGTCTGGATGAGCAGTTCTTC. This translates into CASSLLSGSTGLDEQFF.